This T cell receptor beta chain was found in a study of T cells in localized non-small cell lung cancer. Study findings and constraints: Greater blood T cell density accompanied longer overall survival. Uninvolved adjacent lung had higher T cell clonality than tumor and all other tissues. Heterogeneity stays possible, as sequencing covered only one tumor region. Paired adjacent lung recovered a median around 60 of the top 100 tumor clones.

This clone was counted a single time. What it binds is unknown. The ends were cut back, 1 base at V and 4 bases at J, with 10 bases in the middle. Germline V gene data show CDR1 as LGHNA and CDR2 as YSLEER. There are 14 residues in the CDR3. Sequencing was performed with immunoSEQ multiplex PCR; in TCRdb, only in-frame clones are kept and a portion is missing. Of around 100,000 clones listed, 87% were seen once; the top ten hold roughly 15%. This receptor was identified in a man aged 40-75 years with stage I squamous cell lung carcinoma. Sequenced material: peripheral blood, taken before any cancer treatment. This chain connects TRBV4-3 to TRBJ1-1; D is possibly TRBD1 (5 bases). The chain's CDR3 is CASSQVGGVTEAFF. The CDR3 coding sequence is TGCGCCAGCAGCCAAGTGGGGGGGGTCACTGAAGCTTTCTTT.